This T cell receptor (beta chain) appears in the sequencing data of a study of blood T cell repertoires in COVID-19 (dated by TCRdb to between 2020 and 2021). For the study in its entirety: Collaborator samples came from the United States, Italy and Spain and covered acute and convalescent phases of COVID-19. The sample metadata nearly always contained a de-identified subject ID, COVID-19 status, age in years and sex. Subjects who had been exposed to COVID-19, were actively infected with it, or had recovered from it provided the deeply sampled blood TCRbeta repertoires that made up the dataset. The samples were drawn from two sources: the first 160 participants of the ongoing ImmuneRACE study, and some 1,300 subjects contributed by 6 global collaborators. The repertoires were released in a freely available public database intended as a resource for research on the immune response to SARS-CoV-2. The prospective study material was composed of cDNA or gDNA derived from T cells, B-cell-depleted T cells, or PBMCs. Where available, HLA class I and class II types were obtained from metadata supplied by the sample provider rather than from assay-based typing.

Broad study findings and their caveats: The quantity of clinical and demographic metadata differed by source and by participant and was supplied without curation.

The CDR3 covers 14 residues, taking in both the cysteine and the phenylalanine. The retained sequence is limited to the CDR3, 42 bases, with the frame set at the first base. Sequences MGHRA (CDR1) and YSYEKL (CDR2) are obtained from the germline V gene. Trimming leaves V shorter by 4 bases and J shorter by 5 bases, with the junction holding 7 bases beyond the gene matches. TCRbeta CDR3 regions were amplified from genomic DNA by means of the immunoSEQ Assay, a bias-controlled multiplex PCR. The published analysis was carried out like this. The number of nucleated cells in each sample was estimated from the amplification of reference gene primers within the assay. To quantify the absolute abundance of each unique TCRbeta CDR3 rearrangement, sequence reads were collapsed and filtered. Productive Simpson clonality was computed per sample as the square root of Simpson's diversity index over productive rearrangements. TCRdb took this table from immuneACCESS and kept in-frame rearrangements with V and J called. Such tables lack part of the clones; where checked against another copy, unresolved V genes explain under half of the gap, and the rest is unexplained. V, J and clone size reflect that table, while D and trimming were determined from the DNA. This sample gives roughly 250,000 clones in total; 75% to 85% of them show up just once. The top ten hold around 5.2% of the sample.

Collaborating institutions collected whole blood in K2EDTA tubes following their own protocols. For TCRbeta analysis, collaborators shipped samples as frozen whole blood, isolated PBMCs, or DNA extracted from either of those sample types. Points on this clone: It lacks a known antigen. The sample holds no much larger clone one base away, and base qualities are not on file.

This receptor was taken from a human donor in a cohort sampled during active COVID-19. Sequenced sample: peripheral blood. Rearrangement joined TRBV4-1 to TRBJ1-2, with 7 bases matching TRBD1. The sequenced DNA is TGCGCCAGCAGCCGAGGGGACAGAGATTATGGCTACACCTTC. Translated, this gives CASSRGDRDYGYTF.